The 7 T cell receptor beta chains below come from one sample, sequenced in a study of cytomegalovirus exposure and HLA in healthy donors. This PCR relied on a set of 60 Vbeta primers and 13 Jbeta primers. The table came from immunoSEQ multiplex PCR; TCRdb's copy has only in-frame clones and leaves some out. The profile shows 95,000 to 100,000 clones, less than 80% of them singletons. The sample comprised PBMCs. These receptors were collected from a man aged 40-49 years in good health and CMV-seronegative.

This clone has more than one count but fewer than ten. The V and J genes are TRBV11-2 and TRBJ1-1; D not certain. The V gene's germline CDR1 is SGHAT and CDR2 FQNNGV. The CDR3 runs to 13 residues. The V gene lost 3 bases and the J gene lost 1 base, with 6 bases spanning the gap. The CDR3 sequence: CASSFSRNTEAFF. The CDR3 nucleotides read TGTGCCAGCAGCTTTTCCAGGAACACTGAAGCTTTCTTT.

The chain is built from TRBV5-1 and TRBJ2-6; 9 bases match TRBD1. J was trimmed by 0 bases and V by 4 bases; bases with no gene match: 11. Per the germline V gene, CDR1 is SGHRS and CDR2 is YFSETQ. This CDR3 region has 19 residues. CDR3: CASSPGTGQTNSGANVLTF. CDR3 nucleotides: TGCGCCAGCAGCCCCGGGACAGGGCAAACGAACTCTGGGGCCAACGTCCTGACTTTC.

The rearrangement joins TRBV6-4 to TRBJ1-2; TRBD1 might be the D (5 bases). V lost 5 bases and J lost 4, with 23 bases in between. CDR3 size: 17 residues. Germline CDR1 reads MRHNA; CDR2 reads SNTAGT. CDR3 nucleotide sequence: TGTGCCAGCAGTCAAGAAAACCGGGCAGGGTCACGCTATGGCTACACCTTC. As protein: CASSQENRAGSRYGYTF.

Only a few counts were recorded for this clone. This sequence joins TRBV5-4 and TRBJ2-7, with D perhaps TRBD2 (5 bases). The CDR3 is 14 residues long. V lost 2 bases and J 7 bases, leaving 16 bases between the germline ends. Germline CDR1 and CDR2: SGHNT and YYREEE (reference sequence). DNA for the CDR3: TGTGCCAGCAGCTTCTCCGGACTGACACGTGAGCAGTACTTC. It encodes CASSFSGLTREQYF.

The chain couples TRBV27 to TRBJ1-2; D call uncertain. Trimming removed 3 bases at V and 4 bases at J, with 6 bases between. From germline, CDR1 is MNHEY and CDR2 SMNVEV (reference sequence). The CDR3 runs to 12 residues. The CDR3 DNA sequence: TGTGCCAGCAGTTTGGCAGGCTATGGCTACACCTTC. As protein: CASSLAGYGYTF.

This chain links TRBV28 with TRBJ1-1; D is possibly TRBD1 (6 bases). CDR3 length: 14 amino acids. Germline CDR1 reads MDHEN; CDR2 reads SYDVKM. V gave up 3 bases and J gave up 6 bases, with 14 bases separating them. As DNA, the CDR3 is TGTGCCAGCAGTTTGACAGGAGGAGTGGCTGAAGCTTTCTTT. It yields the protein CASSLTGGVAEAFF. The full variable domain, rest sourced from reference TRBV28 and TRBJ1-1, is DVKVTQSSRYLVKRTGEKVFLECVQDMDHENMFWYRQDPGLGLRLIYFSYDVKMKEKGDIPEGYSVSREKKERFSLILESASTNQTSMYLCASSLTGGVAEAFFGQGTRLTVV.

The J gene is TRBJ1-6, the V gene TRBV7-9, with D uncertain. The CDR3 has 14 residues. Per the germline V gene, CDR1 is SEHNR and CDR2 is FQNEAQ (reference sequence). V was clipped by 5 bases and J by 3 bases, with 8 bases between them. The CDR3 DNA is TGTGCCAGCAGCCCCCCAGGCTATAATTCACCCCTCCACTTT. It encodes CASSPPGYNSPLHF. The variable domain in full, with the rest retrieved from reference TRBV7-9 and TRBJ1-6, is DTGVSQNPRHKITKRGQNVTFRCDPISEHNRLYWYRQTLGQGPEFLTYFQNEAQLEKSRLLSDRFSAERPKGSFSTLEIQRTEQGDSAMYLCASSPPGYNSPLHFGNGTRLTVT.